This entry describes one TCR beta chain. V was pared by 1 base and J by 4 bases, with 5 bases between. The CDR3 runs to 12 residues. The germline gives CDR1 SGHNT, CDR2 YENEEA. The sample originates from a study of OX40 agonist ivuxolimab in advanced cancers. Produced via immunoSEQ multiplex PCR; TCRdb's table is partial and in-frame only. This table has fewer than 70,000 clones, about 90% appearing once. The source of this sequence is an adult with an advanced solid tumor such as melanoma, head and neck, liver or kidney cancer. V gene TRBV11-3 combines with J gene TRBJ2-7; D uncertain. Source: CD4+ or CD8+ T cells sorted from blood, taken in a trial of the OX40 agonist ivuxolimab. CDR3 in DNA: TGTGCCAGCAGCTTAGGGCAATACGAGCAGTACTTC. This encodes CASSLGQYEQYF.